This T cell receptor (beta chain) was sequenced for a study of blood T cell repertoires in COVID-19. Using immunoSEQ multiplex PCR, the repertoire was profiled, and TCRdb retains in-frame clones only, with some absent. The repertoire includes about 130,000 clones, roughly 88% of them detected once, and about 4.5% sits in the top ten. Researchers sorted participants into cohorts using their self-reported clinical history. All recovered Cohort 3 donors got two negative PCRs, got clearance, or saw symptom resolution. This CDR3 has 17 amino acids. Germline V gene data show CDR1 as SGHRS and CDR2 as YFSETQ. Trimming at V came to 0 bases and at J to 2 bases, leaving 9 bases not matched to a gene.

The chain recombines TRBV5-1 with TRBJ2-3; 7 positions match TRBD2. The sequence derives from a man in his forties or fifties who had recovered from COVID-19. The sample comprised PBMCs or T cells enriched from blood (not recorded which). CDR3 residues: CASSLGVWEGVTDTQYF. CDR3 bases: TGCGCCAGCAGCTTGGGCGTTTGGGAGGGAGTCACAGATACGCAGTATTTT. Using reference TRBV5-1 and TRBJ2-3 for the parts outside the CDR3, the full variable domain is KAGVTQTPRYLIKTRGQQVTLSCSPISGHRSVSWYQQTPGQGLQFLFEYFSETQRNKGNFPGRFSGRQFSNSRSEMNVSTLELGDSALYLCASSLGVWEGVTDTQYFGPGTRLTVL.